This entry features one TCR beta chain sequence. Profiled with immunoSEQ multiplex PCR; TCRdb holds only in-frame clones, not every one. The sample yields 35,000 to 45,000 clones, 90% seen once. The germline V gene encodes CDR1 SGHTA and CDR2 FQGNSA. This CDR3 contains 17 residues. V trimming: 4 bases; J trimming: 3 bases; junction bases outside the gene matches: 12. This sample stems from a study of T cell changes during pregnancy in multiple sclerosis. The source was CD4+ T cells from peripheral blood mononuclear cells, collected in the first trimester of pregnancy. The chain couples TRBV7-2 to TRBJ1-5; 7 bases are a match to TRBD1. This TCR derives from a female donor in good health, enrolled as a control in a pregnancy study. CDR3 DNA: TGTGCCAGCAGCTCACATCAGGGACAGCAACTCAATCAGCCCCAGCATTTT. It specifies CASSSHQGQQLNQPQHF.